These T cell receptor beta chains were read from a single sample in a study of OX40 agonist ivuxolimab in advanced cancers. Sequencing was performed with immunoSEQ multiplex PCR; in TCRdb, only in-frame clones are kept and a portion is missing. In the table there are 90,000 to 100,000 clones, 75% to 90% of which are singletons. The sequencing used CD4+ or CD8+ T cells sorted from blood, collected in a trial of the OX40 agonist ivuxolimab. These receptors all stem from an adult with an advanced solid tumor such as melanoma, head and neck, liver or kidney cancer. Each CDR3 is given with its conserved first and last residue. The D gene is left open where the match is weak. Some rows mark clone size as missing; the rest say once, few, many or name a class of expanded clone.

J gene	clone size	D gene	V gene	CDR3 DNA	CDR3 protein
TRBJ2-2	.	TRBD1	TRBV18	TGTGCCAGCTCACCTTCGGGACAGGGGACCGGGGAGCTGTTTTTT	CASSPSGQGTGELFF
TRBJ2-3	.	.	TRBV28	TGTGCCATCCGAGGGGGAGTCACAGATACGCAGTATTTT	CAIRGGVTDTQYF
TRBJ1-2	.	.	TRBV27	TGTGCCACCCTAAAGGTGGCTACCTTC	CATLKVATF
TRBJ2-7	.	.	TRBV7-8	TGTGCCAGCAGCCTGGACTTCTACGAGCAGTACTTC	CASSLDFYEQYF
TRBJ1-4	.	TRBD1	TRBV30	TGTGCCTGGCTAAACAGGGGGCTAACTGAAAAACTGTTTTTT	CAWLNRGLTEKLFF
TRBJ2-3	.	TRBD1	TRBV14	TGTGCCAGCAGCCATAGATTGGGACAGGGGTCAGATACGCAGTATTTT	CASSHRLGQGSDTQYF
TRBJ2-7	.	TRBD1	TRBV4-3	TGCGCCAGCAGCCAAGGATGGACAGGGGCGAGGGAGCAGTACTTC	CASSQGWTGAREQYF
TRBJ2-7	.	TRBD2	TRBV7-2	TGTGCCAGCAGCTTAGTCCCTAGCGGGATCTACGAGCAGTACTTC	CASSLVPSGIYEQYF
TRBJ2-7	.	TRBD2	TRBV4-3	TGCGCCAGCAGCCAGCGGCCGACTAGCGGGGGGCCCTACGAGCAGTACTTC	CASSQRPTSGGPYEQYF
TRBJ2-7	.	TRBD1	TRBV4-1	TGCGCCAGCAGCCAAGTTGGGACAGGGGAGATCGAGCAGTACTTC	CASSQVGTGEIEQYF
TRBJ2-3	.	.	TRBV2	TGTGCCAGGGGGGGCCCTAGCACAGATACGCAGTATTTT	CARGGPSTDTQYF
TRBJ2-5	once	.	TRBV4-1	TGCGCCAGCAGCCAAGAGCTAGGGACCCAGTACTTC	CASSQELGTQYF
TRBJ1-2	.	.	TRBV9	TGTGCCAGCAGCGTAGGGGAGAGGGTCTCTGGCTACACCTTC	CASSVGERVSGYTF
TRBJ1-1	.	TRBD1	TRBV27	TGTGCCAGCAGTTTAAGGGACAGGGTCCGTGAAGCTTTCTTT	CASSLRDRVREAFF
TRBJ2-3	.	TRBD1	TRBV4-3	TGCGCCAGCAGCCAACAGGGGGCGTCTAGCACAGATACGCAGTATTTT	CASSQQGASSTDTQYF
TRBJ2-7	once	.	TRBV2	TGTGCCAGCCGGCCCGCAGGAGCCTACGAGCAGTACTTC	CASRPAGAYEQYF
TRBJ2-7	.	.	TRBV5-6	TGTGCCAGCAGCCGACTGAACTACGAGCAGTACTTC	CASSRLNYEQYF
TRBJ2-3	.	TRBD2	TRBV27	TGTGCCAGCAGTTTAGGGCGGGGGGCAGATACGCAGTATTTT	CASSLGRGADTQYF
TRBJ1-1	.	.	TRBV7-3	TGTGCCAGCAGCTTAACGTCGGGGAACACTGAAGCTTTCTTT	CASSLTSGNTEAFF
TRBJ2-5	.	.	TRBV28	TGTGCCAGCAGTTCCGTTGGCCCCGGAGAGACCCAGTACTTC	CASSSVGPGETQYF
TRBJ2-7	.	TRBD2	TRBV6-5	TGTGCCAGCAGCCATACTAGCGGAGACGAATACGAGCAGTACTTC	CASSHTSGDEYEQYF
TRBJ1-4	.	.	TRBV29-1	TGCAGCGTTGGGGCAACTAATGAAAAACTGTTTTTT	CSVGATNEKLFF
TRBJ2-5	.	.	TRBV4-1	TGCGCCAGCAGCCGAGTTACAGGGTCCTACCAAGAGACCCAGTACTTC	CASSRVTGSYQETQYF
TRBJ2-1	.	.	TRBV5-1	TGCGCCAGCAGCTTTACGACAGGATCCAATGAGCAGTTCTTC	CASSFTTGSNEQFF
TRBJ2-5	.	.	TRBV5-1	TGCGCCAGCAGCTTGGCCACAGGGAACCAAGAGACCCAGTACTTC	CASSLATGNQETQYF
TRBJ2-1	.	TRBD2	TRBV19	TGTGCCAGTAGTGGCCCGGGACTAGCGGACAATGAGCAGTTCTTC	CASSGPGLADNEQFF
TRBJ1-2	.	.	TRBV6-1	TGTGCCAGCACCTCCCTTGGGAACTATGGCTACACCTTC	CASTSLGNYGYTF
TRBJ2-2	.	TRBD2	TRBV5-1	TGCGCCAGCAGCTTGGCCTCGGGGCTAGCGGGGTTCGCGAACACCGGGGAGCTGTTTTTT	CASSLASGLAGFANTGELFF
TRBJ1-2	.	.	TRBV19	TGTGCCAGTAGTATAGATGGACAGAAGAACTATGGCTACACCTTC	CASSIDGQKNYGYTF